These 9 T cell receptor beta chains originate from one sample sequenced in a study of cytomegalovirus exposure and HLA in healthy donors (dated by TCRdb to 2015 to 2018). Library preparation employed the immunoSEQ multiplex PCR assay. For the multiplex PCR, a mixture combining 60 forward primers for TCR Vbeta segments and 13 reverse primers for TCR Jbeta segments was used. TCRdb provides this immuneACCESS table in a form limited to in-frame rearrangements. Some clones are lacking; in checked studies, under half of them reflect an unresolved V gene, and why the rest are absent is not known. The sample records about 130,000 clones, 15% to 20% of which are singletons. The top ten clones comprise approximately 2.6% of the sample. What was sequenced was PBMCs. The receptors stem from a female donor in good health and CMV-seropositive.

J is TRBJ2-1 and V is TRBV4-2, with D uncertain. The CDR3 is 14 residues long. V was shortened by 0 bases and J by 3 bases, with 6 bases between the two germline ends. Germline V gives CDR1 LGHNA, CDR2 YNFKEQ. The CDR3 here is CASSQEAFYNEQFF. The CDR3 DNA sequence: TGTGCCAGCAGCCAAGAGGCTTTCTACAATGAGCAGTTCTTC.

This rearrangement joins TRBV15 to TRBJ2-1; 9 bases are a match to TRBD1. The CDR3 consists of 16 residues. The V gene end was trimmed by 7 bases and the J gene end by 8 bases; junction bases not matched to a gene: 15. CDR1 LNHNV and CDR2 YYDKDF come from the germline V gene (reference sequence). CDR3 region: CATIPIGTGISDEQFF. CDR3 nucleotides: TGTGCCACCATCCCAATAGGGACAGGGATTAGCGATGAGCAGTTCTTC.

The rearrangement joins TRBV18 to TRBJ2-1; 9 bases match TRBD2. Looked up from germline, CDR1 is KGHSH and CDR2 is LQKENI. CDR3 length equals 15 residues. V shed 1 base, J shed 7 bases, and the junction held 5 bases outside the gene matches. This CDR3 is CASSPLAGASNEQFF. CDR3 in DNA: TGTGCCAGCTCACCACTAGCGGGAGCTTCAAATGAGCAGTTCTTC. The full variable domain, rest sourced from reference TRBV18 and TRBJ2-1, is NAGVMQNPRHLVRRRGQEARLRCSPMKGHSHVYWYRQLPEEGLKFMVYLQKENIIDESGMPKERFSAEFPKEGPSILRIQQVVRGDSAAYFCASSPLAGASNEQFFGPGTRLTVL.

This chain links TRBV6-1 with TRBJ2-2; perhaps TRBD2 as D (6 bases). Germline loops: CDR1 MNHNS, CDR2 SASEGT. Trimming took off 8 bases at V and 7 bases at J, with 20 bases between the two ends. The CDR3 loop spans 15 amino acids. The CDR3: CASSRDFQYSGELFF. The CDR3 nucleotides read TGTGCCAGCTCGCGGGACTTCCAGTATAGCGGGGAGCTGTTTTTT.

Only a few counts were recorded for this clone. The genes are TRBV5-1 and TRBJ2-2; D possibly corresponds to TRBD1 (5 bases). The length of the CDR3 is 15 residues. The V gene's germline CDR1 is SGHRS and CDR2 YFSETQ. Trimming stripped 5 bases from V and 6 bases from J, with 17 bases between. The CDR3 sequence: CASSPTGRRSGELFF. CDR3 DNA sequence: TGCGCCAGCAGTCCCACAGGTCGTCGGTCCGGGGAGCTGTTTTTT.

About this clone itself: Relative to the germline gene, one junction end is altered; a read error may explain this. The V call is TRBV5-1, the J call TRBJ2-5; D is uncertain. Germline V gene sequence: CDR1 SGHRS, CDR2 YFSETQ. This CDR3 is 14 amino acids long. In DNA, the CDR3 is TGCGCCAGCAGCTTGGCGATCAGCTCAGAGGCCCAGTACTTC. Residues: CASSLAISSEAQYF.

This chain connects TRBV2 to TRBJ2-5; 7 nucleotides agree with TRBD1. The germline V gene encodes CDR1 SNHLY and CDR2 FYNNEI. The CDR3 contains 14 residues. V lost 10 bases and J lost 2; bases outside the gene matches: 10. CDR3 DNA: TGTGCCACCCAACGGTACAGGGGACAAGAGACCCAGTACTTC. Translation: CATQRYRGQETQYF.

The chain carries TRBV28 and TRBJ2-3, with 12 nucleotides matching TRBD2. V shed 10 bases and J 3 bases; nucleotides not matched to a gene: 14. Germline V gives CDR1 MDHEN, CDR2 SYDVKM. The CDR3 extends over 17 amino acids. The CDR3 region is CATVLAGGLFETDTQYF. The CDR3 nucleotides read TGTGCCACCGTCCTAGCGGGGGGGCTTTTTGAAACAGATACGCAGTATTTT.

The chain joins TRBV6-1 to TRBJ1-4; 8 positions agree with TRBD1. The V segment lost 6 bases and the J segment 5 bases; nucleotides outside the gene matches: 8. Looked up from germline, CDR1 is MNHNS and CDR2 is SASEGT. This CDR3 spans 15 amino acids. CDR3 in amino acids: CASRKTRTGNEKLFF. CDR3 in DNA: TGTGCCAGCAGGAAGACCCGGACAGGGAATGAAAAACTGTTTTTT.